The 19 T cell receptor beta chains presented below share a single source sample, sequenced in a study of T-cell reconstitution after alpha-beta-depleted transplantation in children. This sample's TCRbeta library carried unique molecular identifier barcodes. Each CDR3 protein is one row after TCRdb ran MiXCR on the PCR reads. Of 360,000 or so distinct CDR3 sequences detected, roughly 21% appear once; the ten largest clones hold 3.8%. The sequencing used PBMCs from the stem cell graft donor, collected from the stem cell graft. The origin of the receptors is a human donor who donated a stem cell graft to a child with acute myeloid leukemia.

This clonotype was seen many times. A junction boundary mismatches the germline segment, possibly from a read error. This chain connects TRBV29-1 to TRBJ2-5; the D gene could be TRBD1 or TRBD2 (5 bases each). CDR3 length: 11 amino acids. The germline gives CDR1 SQVTM, CDR2 ANQGSEA. CDR3 sequence: CSVEGTETQYF. As DNA, the CDR3 is TGCAGCGTCGAAGGGACGGAGACCCAGTACTTC.

The rearrangement uses TRBV9 and TRBJ2-7; D is perhaps TRBD1 or TRBD2 (5 bases each). The germline V gene encodes CDR1 SGDLS and CDR2 YYNGEE. Between the trimmed V and J ends, which lost 0 bases and 5 bases, there was a span of 12 bases. The CDR3 has 14 residues. The DNA for the CDR3 is TGTGCCAGCAGCGTAGGAGCAGGGAGCAACGAGCAGTACTTC. This gives the protein CASSVGAGSNEQYF.

This clonotype has only one observation. The gene calls are TRBV5-1 and TRBJ1-1; TRBD1 matches at 8 bases. CDR3 length: 14 residues. CDR1 and CDR2 from the germline V gene are SGHRS and YFSETQ. V dropped 3 bases and J dropped 6; count of bases not matched to a gene: 7. The chain's CDR3 is CASSSDRGRAEAFF. As DNA, the CDR3 is TGCGCCAGCAGCTCTGACAGGGGTAGGGCTGAAGCTTTCTTT. Drawing the rest from reference TRBV5-1 and TRBJ1-1, the complete variable domain is KAGVTQTPRYLIKTRGQQVTLSCSPISGHRSVSWYQQTPGQGLQFLFEYFSETQRNKGNFPGRFSGRQFSNSRSEMNVSTLELGDSALYLCASSSDRGRAEAFFGQGTRLTVV.

This clonotype was seen only a few times. The V and J genes are TRBV13 and TRBJ2-1, with 10 positions matching TRBD2. This CDR3 comprises 16 residues. CDR1 and CDR2 from the germline V gene are PRHDT and FYEKMQ (reference sequence). V lost 2 bases and J lost 7; bases outside the gene matches: 8. This CDR3 is CASSLIPSGGGNEQFF. Here the CDR3 DNA reads TGTGCCAGCAGCTTAATCCCTAGCGGGGGCGGGAATGAGCAGTTCTTC.

This clonotype has only a few counts. J is TRBJ2-7 and V is TRBV24-1; D is perhaps TRBD1 (6 bases). The length of the CDR3 is 13 residues. Germline CDR1 reads KGHDR; CDR2 reads SFDVKD. Trimming took off 4 bases at V and 3 bases at J, with 9 bases between the two ends. The CDR3 spells CATSEQGLYEQYF. For the CDR3, the DNA is TGTGCCACCAGTGAGCAGGGGCTCTACGAGCAGTACTTC.

The chain combines TRBV6-2 or TRBV6-3 with TRBJ2-7; D is possibly TRBD1 (6 bases). The CDR3 contains 14 residues. CDR1 is MNHEY and CDR2 is SVGEGT in the germline V gene. Trimming pared 3 bases from V and 3 bases from J, leaving 12 bases between. The CDR3 DNA reads TGTGCCAGCAGTTATAGGGGGAGAGGCTACGAGCAGTACTTC. This translates into CASSYRGRGYEQYF.

The J gene is TRBJ2-1, the V gene TRBV7-9, with D possibly TRBD2 on 6 matching bases. V was pared by 3 bases and J by 5 bases, with 17 bases between. CDR3 length: 16 amino acids. The V gene's germline CDR1 is SEHNR and CDR2 FQNEAQ (reference sequence). The CDR3 protein is CASSLGPFSGDNEQFF. The CDR3, as DNA: TGTGCCAGCAGCTTGGGTCCTTTCTCGGGGGACAATGAGCAGTTCTTC.

This clonotype was seen at least ten times. Germline is not matched at one junction end, which may reflect a read error. The chain joins TRBV5-1 to TRBJ2-7; possibly TRBD2 for D (5 bases). This CDR3 has 12 amino acids. Germline CDR1 reads SGHRS; CDR2 reads YFSETQ. This chain's CDR3 is CASSLDFYEQYF. The CDR3 bases are TGTGCCAGCAGCTTGGACTTCTACGAGCAGTACTTC.

The chain is built from TRBV27 and TRBJ1-1, with a weak D call TRBD1 (5 bases). CDR3 length: 16 amino acids. V lost 3 bases to trimming and J lost 4 bases, with 18 bases between them. Per germline, CDR1 MNHEY and CDR2 SMNVEV (reference sequence). CDR3 loop: CASSFRPARGSTEAFF. The DNA for the CDR3 is TGTGCCAGCAGTTTTCGTCCGGCGCGGGGGAGCACTGAAGCTTTCTTT.

V usage is TRBV5-5 and J usage is TRBJ1-5; D gene uncertain. This CDR3 region has 15 residues. Trimming removed 0 bases from V and 0 bases from J, with 7 bases in between. Looked up from germline, CDR1 is SGHKS and CDR2 is YYEKEE (reference sequence). CDR3 loop: CASSLELYSNQPQHF. CDR3 coding DNA: TGTGCCAGCAGCTTGGAATTGTATAGCAATCAGCCCCAGCATTTT.

This clonotype was seen many times. In DNA, the CDR3 is TGCAGTGCTAGTCCCGGGTTCGCTGGCAATGAGCAGTTCTTC. Translated: CSASPGFAGNEQFF. This rearrangement joins TRBV20-1 to TRBJ2-1; D gene uncertain. Germline-derived CDR1 and CDR2 are DFQATT and SNEGSKA (reference sequence). The CDR3 spans 14 residues. V was shortened by 3 bases and J by 6 bases, with 15 bases between the two germline ends.

This clonotype was detected many times. The chain recombines TRBV29-1 with TRBJ2-7; no clear D. CDR3 length: 11 amino acids. The V end lost 5 bases, the J end lost 0 bases, and 5 bases lay between the germline ends. Germline V gene lookup returns CDR1 SQVTM and CDR2 ANQGSEA. CDR3 protein: CSVRSSYEQYF. The CDR3 DNA sequence: TGCAGCGTTCGGTCCTCCTACGAGCAGTACTTC.

This clonotype was seen a handful of times. The chain recombines TRBV12-3 or TRBV12-4 with TRBJ2-7, with 9 bases aligning to TRBD1. J gave up 7 bases and V 5 bases, and 12 bases lay outside the gene matches. The CDR3 runs to 15 residues. CDR3 coding DNA: TGTGCCAGCAGTCCAAGGGACAGGGAAGCGGGTGAGCAGTACTTC. This sequence encodes CASSPRDREAGEQYF.

This clonotype occurred many times. The V call is TRBV24-1, the J call TRBJ2-3, with TRBD1 as a possible D gene (5 bases). CDR1 is KGHDR, CDR2 SFDVKD, per germline. V dropped 8 bases and J dropped 10 bases, with 12 bases sitting between them. The CDR3 contains 11 residues. The DNA of the CDR3 is TGTGCCACCACCGTGGGGCGGCCGCAGTATTTT. Encoded protein: CATTVGRPQYF.

The chain employs TRBV11-2 and TRBJ1-5; 9 bases agree with TRBD1. The CDR3 consists of 15 residues. V shed 5 bases and J 6 bases; nucleotides not matched to a gene: 8. Germline-derived CDR1 and CDR2 are SGHAT and FQNNGV. The CDR3 DNA reads TGTGCCAGCAGCCCCGGGACAGGGACGGGTCAGCCCCAGCATTTT. This encodes CASSPGTGTGQPQHF. Supplemented by reference TRBV11-2 and TRBJ1-5, the full variable domain reads EAGVAQSPRYKIIEKRQSVAFWCNPISGHATLYWYQQILGQGPKLLIQFQNNGVVDDSQLPKDRFSAERLKGVDSTLKIQPAKLEDSAVYLCASSPGTGTGQPQHFGDGTRLSIL.

This clonotype was picked up many times. This chain links TRBV4-1 with TRBJ2-1, with D possibly TRBD2 on 5 matching bases. The germline V gene encodes CDR1 MGHRA and CDR2 YSYEKL. Trimming left V 3 bases short and J 7 bases short, with 13 bases between. The CDR3 has 14 amino acids. CDR3 bases: TGCGCCAGCAGCCAGGAATTTACTAGGAATGAGCAGTTCTTC. Translation gives CASSQEFTRNEQFF.

This chain connects TRBV12-3 or TRBV12-4 to TRBJ2-1; 7 bases agree with TRBD2. Unmatched junction bases numbered 11, after V lost 3 bases and J lost 3 bases. CDR3 length equals 17 residues. The CDR3 reads CASSFDLPASGYNEQFF. The CDR3 coding sequence is TGTGCCAGCAGTTTCGATCTCCCGGCTAGCGGCTACAATGAGCAGTTCTTC.

The chain joins TRBV6-1 to TRBJ2-7; weak D call: TRBD1 (5 bases). This CDR3 has 13 residues. The germline CDR1 and CDR2 sequences are MNHNS and SASEGT. V was clipped by 6 bases and J by 6 bases, with 15 bases between them. CDR3 region: CASRTPGIGEQYF. Written as DNA, the CDR3 is TGTGCCAGCAGGACACCAGGGATAGGCGAGCAGTACTTC.

This chain uses TRBV20-1 with TRBJ2-5; 11 positions agree with TRBD2. The CDR3 covers 15 residues. The trim removed 6 bases at V and 1 base at J, leaving 7 bases unmatched. Germline-derived CDR1 and CDR2 are DFQATT and SNEGSKA (reference sequence). CDR3 DNA: TGCAGTGCCCTCACTAGCGGGAGTTTCCAAGAGACCCAGTACTTC. This encodes CSALTSGSFQETQYF.